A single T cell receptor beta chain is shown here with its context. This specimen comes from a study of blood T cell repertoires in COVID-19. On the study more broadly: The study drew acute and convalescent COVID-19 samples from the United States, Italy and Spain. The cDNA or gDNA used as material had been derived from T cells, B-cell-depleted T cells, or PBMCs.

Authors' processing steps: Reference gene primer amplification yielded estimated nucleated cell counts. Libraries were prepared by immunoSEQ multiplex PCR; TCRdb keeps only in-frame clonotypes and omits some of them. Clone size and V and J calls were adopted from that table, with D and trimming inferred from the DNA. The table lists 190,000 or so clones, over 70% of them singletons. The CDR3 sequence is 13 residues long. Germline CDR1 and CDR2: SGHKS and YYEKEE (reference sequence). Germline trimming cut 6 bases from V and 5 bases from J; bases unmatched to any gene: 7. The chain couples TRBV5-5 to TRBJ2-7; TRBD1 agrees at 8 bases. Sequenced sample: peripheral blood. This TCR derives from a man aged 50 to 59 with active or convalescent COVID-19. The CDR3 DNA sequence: TGTGCCAGCACTAGACAGGGGTGGGACGAGCAGTACTTC. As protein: CASTRQGWDEQYF.